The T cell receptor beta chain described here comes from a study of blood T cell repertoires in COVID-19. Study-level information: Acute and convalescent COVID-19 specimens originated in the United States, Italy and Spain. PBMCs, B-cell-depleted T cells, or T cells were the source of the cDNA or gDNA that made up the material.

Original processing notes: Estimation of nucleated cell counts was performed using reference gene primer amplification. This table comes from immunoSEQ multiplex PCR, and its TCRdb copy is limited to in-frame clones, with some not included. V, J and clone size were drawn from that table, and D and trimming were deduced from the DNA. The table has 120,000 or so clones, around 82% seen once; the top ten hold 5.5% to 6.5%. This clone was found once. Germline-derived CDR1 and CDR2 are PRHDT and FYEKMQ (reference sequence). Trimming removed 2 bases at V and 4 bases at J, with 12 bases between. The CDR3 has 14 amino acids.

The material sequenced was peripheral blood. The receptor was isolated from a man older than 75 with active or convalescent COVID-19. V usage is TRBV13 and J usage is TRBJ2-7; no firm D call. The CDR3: CASSLSSSEYEQYF. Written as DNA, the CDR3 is TGTGCCAGCAGCTTAAGCTCGTCTGAGTACGAGCAGTACTTC. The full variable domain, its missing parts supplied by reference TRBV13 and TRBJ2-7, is AAGVIQSPRHLIKEKRETATLKCYPIPRHDTVYWYQQGPGQDPQFLISFYEKMQSDKGSIPDRFSAQQFSDYHSELNMSSLELGDSALYFCASSLSSSEYEQYFGPGTRLTVT.